Shown below are 27 T cell receptor beta chains from a single sample sequenced in a study of blood T cells in healthy people across ages. The second PCR ran about 6 to 11 cycles with a sample-barcoded 5' primer and J-beta primers. TCRdb re-derived calls from the 5' RACE reads in MiXCR, one entry per CDR3 protein. The sample lists around 970,000 distinct CDR3 sequences, roughly 50% occurring once. Material: blood. These receptors all come from a woman aged 55-69 years in good health.

The chain combines TRBV7-3 with TRBJ2-5, with 15 positions matching TRBD2. This CDR3 spans 16 amino acids. Germline CDR1 and CDR2: SGHTA and FQGTGA. Unmatched junction bases numbered 10, after V lost 3 bases and J lost 11 bases. This CDR3 reads CASSLPGLAGGDEQYF. As DNA, the CDR3 is TGTGCCAGCAGCTTGCCGGGACTAGCGGGAGGAGATGAGCAGTACTTC.

In its sample, this clonotype was seen a few times. The rearrangement links TRBV25-1 to TRBJ2-3, with 12 nucleotides matching TRBD2. This CDR3 is built from 17 residues. Germline-derived CDR1 and CDR2 are MGHDK and SYGVNS. V gave up 3 bases and J gave up 2 bases; unmatched junction bases: 6. For the CDR3, the DNA is TGTGCCAGCAGTGATCCCCGGACTAGCGGGACCACAGATACGCAGTATTTT. This encodes CASSDPRTSGTTDTQYF.

This clonotype was counted a few times. This chain links TRBV27 with TRBJ1-5, with D possibly TRBD1 on 5 matching bases. Trimming removed 4 bases at V and 0 bases at J, with 13 bases between. Germline CDR1 MNHEY, CDR2 SMNVEV (reference sequence). This CDR3 has 16 amino acids. As DNA, the CDR3 is TGTGCCAGCAGTTCAACGGGACGGTATAGCAATCAGCCCCAGCATTTT. As protein: CASSSTGRYSNQPQHF.

The rearrangement links TRBV18 to TRBJ1-6; 7 nucleotides agree with TRBD1. Germline-derived CDR1 and CDR2 are KGHSH and LQKENI. This CDR3 comprises 16 residues. Trimming cost V 4 bases and J 10 bases; bases outside gene matches: 13. The CDR3 sequence is CASSLRGDRGKSPLHF. In DNA form, the CDR3 reads TGTGCCAGCTCACTCAGGGGGGACAGAGGAAAGTCACCCCTCCACTTT. The full variable domain, in which reference TRBV18 and TRBJ1-6 provide the parts outside the CDR3, is NAGVMQNPRHLVRRRGQEARLRCSPMKGHSHVYWYRQLPEEGLKFMVYLQKENIIDESGMPKERFSAEFPKEGPSILRIQQVVRGDSAAYFCASSLRGDRGKSPLHFGNGTRLTVT.

The sample holds a few counts of this clonotype. The J gene is TRBJ2-4, the V gene TRBV5-1; D not certain. V lost 2 bases, J lost 0 bases, and 12 bases lay in between. The V gene's germline CDR1 is SGHRS and CDR2 YFSETQ. This CDR3 region has 16 residues. The CDR3 DNA reads TGCGCCAGCAGCTTCGACCTAACAGCAGCCAAAAACATTCAGTACTTC. This translates into CASSFDLTAAKNIQYF.

This clonotype was counted a single time. The chain uses TRBV20-1 and TRBJ2-7; 11 positions match TRBD2. Trimming at V came to 4 bases and at J to 7 bases, leaving 9 bases not matched to a gene. CDR3 size: 14 residues. Per the germline V gene, CDR1 is DFQATT and CDR2 is SNEGSKA (reference sequence). The CDR3 loop reads CSATSGRIGNEQYF. CDR3 nucleotides: TGCAGTGCTACTAGCGGGAGGATAGGAAATGAGCAGTACTTC.

With respect to this clonotype: Germline and junction disagree at one end, which may indicate a read error. The chain combines TRBV5-1 with TRBJ2-7, with 9 bases identical to TRBD2. The V gene's germline CDR1 is SGHRS and CDR2 YFSETQ. This CDR3 is 14 amino acids long. Written as DNA, the CDR3 is TGCGCCAGCAGCGTGACTAGCGGCTCCTACGAGCGGTACTTC. Protein: CASSVTSGSYERYF.

In regard to this clonotype: A read error may produce the germline difference seen at one junction end. The V call is TRBV5-1, the J call TRBJ2-4; D gene ambiguous. CDR1 is SGHRS and CDR2 is YFSETQ in the germline V gene. This CDR3 has 17 amino acids. Here the CDR3 reads CASSLGARPSPKSIQYF. As DNA, the CDR3 is TGCGCCAGCAGCTTGGGGGCCAGGCCGTCACCAAAAAGCATTCAGTACTTC.

This clonotype was detected once. The chain combines TRBV11-2 with TRBJ1-2; D gene unclear. Germline loops: CDR1 SGHAT, CDR2 FQNNGV. The CDR3 spans 16 residues. Trimming cost V 2 bases and J 4 bases, with 17 bases left between them. The DNA of the CDR3 is TGTGCCAGCAGCTTACTACTATCTAAGGACCCCTATGGCTACACCTTC. Encoded protein: CASSLLLSKDPYGYTF. The complete variable domain, with remaining parts taken from reference TRBV11-2 and TRBJ1-2, reads EAGVAQSPRYKIIEKRQSVAFWCNPISGHATLYWYQQILGQGPKLLIQFQNNGVVDDSQLPKDRFSAERLKGVDSTLKIQPAKLEDSAVYLCASSLLLSKDPYGYTFGSGTRLTVV.

Only a few counts were recorded for this clonotype. V gene TRBV4-1 combines with J gene TRBJ1-4; D uncertain. Trimming left V 0 bases short and J 13 bases short, with 15 bases between. The CDR3 sequence is 14 residues long. The germline CDR1 and CDR2 sequences are MGHRA and YSYEKL. The CDR3 coding sequence is TGCGCCAGCAGCCAAGATTTACGGACGACTAGACTGTTTTTT. It yields the protein CASSQDLRTTRLFF.

The chain has TRBV5-1 and TRBJ2-5; TRBD1 or TRBD2 may be the D gene (5 bases each). Deletions cut 4 bases from V and 2 bases from J, with 12 bases between. Germline lookup yields CDR1 SGHRS and CDR2 YFSETQ. This CDR3 is 14 amino acids long. DNA of the CDR3: TGCGCCAGCAGCCCCCGGGACGGGCAAGAGACCCAGTACTTC. Encoded protein: CASSPRDGQETQYF.

With respect to this clonotype: One end of the junction does not line up with germline, which may come from a read error. The rearrangement links TRBV7-9 to TRBJ2-6; D might be TRBD1 (5 bases). The germline V gene encodes CDR1 SEHNR and CDR2 FQNEAQ (reference sequence). CDR3 length: 16 residues. The CDR3 DNA sequence: TGTGCCAGCAGCTTATTGCACCAGTCTGGGGCCAGCGTCCTGACTTTC. This codes for CASSLLHQSGASVLTF.

This clonotype was counted a few times. This sequence joins TRBV20-1 and TRBJ2-5; D unclear. Deletions cut 6 bases from V and 7 bases from J, with 9 bases between. Per germline, CDR1 DFQATT and CDR2 SNEGSKA (reference sequence). The CDR3 has 10 residues. The chain's CDR3 is CSARRGTQYF. The DNA for the CDR3 is TGCAGTGCCCGACGTGGGACCCAGTACTTC.

This clonotype turned up a few times. This sequence joins TRBV4-1 and TRBJ2-3; 13 bases map to TRBD2. CDR1 and CDR2 (germline): MGHRA, YSYEKL. The V segment lost 2 bases and the J segment 2 bases; nucleotides outside the gene matches: 4. CDR3 size: 17 residues. The CDR3 bases are TGCGCCAGCAGCCAACCGGGACTAGCGGGGAACACAGATACGCAGTATTTT. Its protein is CASSQPGLAGNTDTQYF.

The chain has TRBV11-3 and TRBJ2-5; D tentatively fits TRBD1 or TRBD2 (6 bases each). V lost 6 bases and J lost 5, with 13 bases in between. The CDR3 loop spans 13 amino acids. Germline assignment: CDR1 SGHNT and CDR2 YENEEA. The CDR3 DNA follows: TGTGCCAGCAGAGGGGGGAGCGGGGAGACCCAGTACTTC. It yields the protein CASRGGSGETQYF.

The CDR3 is CSARAGGAGLETQYF. The CDR3 DNA sequence: TGCAGTGCTAGAGCCGGGGGAGCAGGGCTCGAGACCCAGTACTTC. The chain couples TRBV20-1 to TRBJ2-5, with D possibly being TRBD2 (6 bases). With 1 base removed from V and 5 bases from J, the gap between germline ends came to 17 bases. This CDR3 has 15 amino acids. Germline values: CDR1 DFQATT, CDR2 SNEGSKA (reference sequence).

The sample holds a few counts of this clonotype. The CDR3 nucleotides read TGCAGTGCTGCTTGGCTAGCGGGAGGGCCTCGCACAGATACGCAGTATTTT. Translation gives CSAAWLAGGPRTDTQYF. The V call is TRBV20-1, the J call TRBJ2-3, with TRBD2 matching 12 bases. J was trimmed by 1 base and V by 5 bases; bases with no gene match: 10. Germline loops: CDR1 DFQATT, CDR2 SNEGSKA (reference sequence). This CDR3 spans 17 amino acids.

The V and J genes are TRBV20-1 and TRBJ1-2; 8 bases match TRBD1. This CDR3 is built from 13 residues. J gave up 3 bases and V 5 bases, and 5 bases lay outside the gene matches. The germline V gene has CDR1 DFQATT and CDR2 SNEGSKA (reference sequence). CDR3 coding DNA: TGCAGTGCTCTGAACAGGGGGGACTATGGCTACACCTTC. It translates to CSALNRGDYGYTF.

This chain links TRBV29-1 with TRBJ1-4; D uncertain. The germline V and J ends were trimmed by 5 bases and 2 bases, with 9 bases remaining between them. Germline CDR1 SQVTM, CDR2 ANQGSEA. This CDR3 is built from 13 residues. The CDR3 coding sequence is TGCAGCGTTTCGGTACAGACTAATGAAAAACTGTTTTTT. Translating it yields CSVSVQTNEKLFF.

This clonotype turned up a few times. This rearrangement joins TRBV10-3 to TRBJ1-2; D remains ambiguous. This CDR3 region has 14 residues. Germline V gene lookup returns CDR1 ENHRY and CDR2 SYGVKD. V was clipped by 0 bases and J by 3 bases, with 8 bases between them. The CDR3 region is CAISESPPHYGYTF. The CDR3 DNA sequence: TGTGCCATCAGTGAGTCCCCTCCCCACTATGGCTACACCTTC.

This chain connects TRBV20-1 to TRBJ2-5; D perhaps matches TRBD2 (5 bases). Trimming left V 2 bases short and J 11 bases short, with 24 bases between. Germline assignment: CDR1 DFQATT and CDR2 SNEGSKA (reference sequence). The length of the CDR3 is 15 residues. The CDR3 DNA reads TGCAGTGCTAGATCGGGATGGGTGCGGGCTGGGGAGCAGTACTTC. Protein product: CSARSGWVRAGEQYF.

The chain has TRBV21-1 and TRBJ2-3; the table's D call of TRBD1 was not tested on the DNA. TRBV21-1 is noted as a pseudogene. CDR3 length equals 14 residues. Written as DNA, the CDR3 is TGTGCCAGCACGGACAGAGGGGCGGGAGGGTCGCAGTATTTT. It encodes CASTDRGAGGSQYF.

The CDR3 nucleotides are TGTGCCAGCAGCTTAGCCCTCGCGGTGAGCACAGATACGCAGTATTTT. This translates into CASSLALAVSTDTQYF. The chain links TRBV11-1 to TRBJ2-3, with unresolved D. The CDR3 consists of 16 residues. CDR1 SGHAT and CDR2 FQDESV come from the germline V gene (reference sequence). V lost 0 bases to trimming and J lost 0 bases, with 10 bases between them.

This clonotype came up a few times. This chain connects TRBV14 to TRBJ2-3; 10 bases are shared with TRBD2. The ends lost 2 bases at V and 11 bases at J; junction bases unmatched: 1. This CDR3 is 12 amino acids long. The germline gives CDR1 SGHDN, CDR2 FVKESK. The CDR3 spells CASSQTSGKQYF. CDR3 sequence (DNA): TGTGCCAGCAGCCAAACTAGCGGGAAGCAGTATTTT.

This chain joins TRBV6-2 or TRBV6-3 and TRBJ2-1; D gene unclear. Germline CDR1 is MNHEY and CDR2 is SVGEGT. Trimming stripped 0 bases from V and 6 bases from J, with 6 bases between. The CDR3 sequence is 13 residues long. The CDR3 reads CASSYSAVNEQFF. Here the CDR3 DNA reads TGTGCCAGCAGTTACTCGGCGGTCAATGAGCAGTTCTTC.

The chain joins TRBV20-1 to TRBJ2-2; no clear D. The CDR3 has 13 amino acids. Germline-derived CDR1 and CDR2 are DFQATT and SNEGSKA (reference sequence). V was clipped by 8 bases and J by 0 bases, with 10 bases between them. CDR3 bases: TGCAGTTGGCCTGTACCGAACACCGGGGAGCTGTTTTTT. Translating it yields CSWPVPNTGELFF.

This clonotype was counted a few times. J is TRBJ2-4 and V is TRBV21-1; TRBD1, the table's D call, lacks a check against the DNA. TRBV21-1 is recorded as a pseudogene. This CDR3 comprises 19 residues. CDR3 DNA: TGTGCCAGCCGACTCACAGGGGGCCCCTCTAAACGAGCCAAAAACATTCAGTACTTC. This sequence encodes CASRLTGGPSKRAKNIQYF.